A single sample is the source of the 9 T cell receptor beta chains below, sequenced in a study of T cell repertoires in cytomegalovirus infection. One entry per CDR3 protein results from TCRdb running MiXCR on the reads. Of about half a million distinct CDR3 sequences in the sample, 30% to 40% were seen once. No antigens are known for them. Material: cultured PBMCs, obtained from culture after CMV antigen stimulation. Receptors were obtained from a human donor in good health (CMV status not recorded). Some clones in this sample may be carry-over from other donors' samples.

This clonotype was seen more than once but under ten times. V is TRBV7-8 and J is TRBJ2-1; 11 bases are shared with TRBD2. The CDR3 spans 16 residues. V was pared by 3 bases and J by 4 bases, with 5 bases of the junction left unmatched. Germline V gene lookup returns CDR1 SGHVS and CDR2 FQNEAQ. The CDR3 DNA follows: TGTGCCAGCAGCTTTTTGGGACTAGCGGAATACAATGAGCAGTTCTTC. It specifies CASSFLGLAEYNEQFF.

This clonotype was counted only a few times. The V call is TRBV4-1, the J call TRBJ2-7, with 10 bases lining up with TRBD1. Germline CDR1 reads MGHRA; CDR2 reads YSYEKL. The trim removed 3 bases at V and 2 bases at J, leaving 4 bases unmatched. This CDR3 has 15 amino acids. The CDR3 DNA reads TGCGCCAGCAGCCACCCGGGACAGGGGACCTACGAGCAGTACGTC. This translates into CASSHPGQGTYEQYV.

This chain links TRBV20-1 with TRBJ1-6, with a possible D match to TRBD1 (5 bases). CDR3 length: 13 amino acids. V lost 5 bases and J lost 2, with 7 bases in between. Germline V lookup: CDR1 DFQATT, CDR2 SNEGSKA (reference sequence). CDR3 sequence reads: CSAVDTYNSPLHF. CDR3 nucleotides: TGCAGTGCTGTGGACACCTATAATTCACCCCTCCACTTT.

The chain is built from TRBV29-1 and TRBJ1-1; TRBD1 is a possible D gene (5 bases). The length of the CDR3 is 15 residues. The germline V gene encodes CDR1 SQVTM and CDR2 ANQGSEA. Trimming cost V 7 bases and J 0 bases, with 18 bases left between them. In DNA form, the CDR3 reads TGCAGCGCCCATTCCGGGGGAGGAATGAACACTGAAGCTTTCTTT. Its protein product is CSAHSGGGMNTEAFF.

The chain has TRBV28 and TRBJ2-3; TRBD1 matches 7 bases. The CDR3 runs to 17 residues. Unmatched junction bases numbered 15, after V lost 4 bases and J lost 5 bases. CDR1 is MDHEN and CDR2 is SYDVKM in the germline V gene. The CDR3 DNA reads as TGTGCCAGCAGTTCGCGCCGGCCAGGGGGTAATATAGATACGCAGTATTTT. Residues: CASSSRRPGGNIDTQYF.

Only a few counts were recorded for this clonotype. The chain uses TRBV5-4 and TRBJ2-7, with TRBD2 matching 9 bases. The germline CDR1 and CDR2 sequences are SGHNT and YYREEE (reference sequence). The CDR3 runs to 15 residues. The V segment lost 4 bases and the J segment 6 bases; nucleotides outside the gene matches: 11. In DNA, the CDR3 is TGTGCCAGCAGCCTAGCGGGACGTGGGTGGTTCGAGCAGTACTTC. Amino acids: CASSLAGRGWFEQYF.

In its sample, this clonotype was seen a few times. This chain links TRBV19 with TRBJ1-2; D ambiguous. Germline V gives CDR1 LNHDA, CDR2 SQIVND (reference sequence). Trimming took 7 bases from V and 4 from J, leaving 13 bases between them. This CDR3 is built from 13 residues. This CDR3 reads CASTAEEVYGYTF. Written as DNA, the CDR3 is TGTGCCAGTACCGCGGAGGAGGTCTATGGCTACACCTTC.

This chain uses TRBV19 with TRBJ1-2, with TRBD1 matching over 9 bases. After removal of 3 bases from V and 2 bases from J, the junction contained 1 base not matched to a gene. The CDR3 spans 14 residues. The germline V gene encodes CDR1 LNHDA and CDR2 SQIVND (reference sequence). CDR3 coding DNA: TGTGCCAGTAGTATTGACAGGGGGAACTATGGCTACACCTTC. It encodes CASSIDRGNYGYTF.

The J gene is TRBJ2-3, the V gene TRBV12-3 or TRBV12-4; D call uncertain. The length of the CDR3 is 14 residues. The germline V and J ends were trimmed by 7 bases and 2 bases, with 13 bases remaining between them. CDR3 nucleotide sequence: TGTGCCAGCACCCTCCGTCTTTCCACAGATACGCAGTATTTT. It is translated as CASTLRLSTDTQYF.